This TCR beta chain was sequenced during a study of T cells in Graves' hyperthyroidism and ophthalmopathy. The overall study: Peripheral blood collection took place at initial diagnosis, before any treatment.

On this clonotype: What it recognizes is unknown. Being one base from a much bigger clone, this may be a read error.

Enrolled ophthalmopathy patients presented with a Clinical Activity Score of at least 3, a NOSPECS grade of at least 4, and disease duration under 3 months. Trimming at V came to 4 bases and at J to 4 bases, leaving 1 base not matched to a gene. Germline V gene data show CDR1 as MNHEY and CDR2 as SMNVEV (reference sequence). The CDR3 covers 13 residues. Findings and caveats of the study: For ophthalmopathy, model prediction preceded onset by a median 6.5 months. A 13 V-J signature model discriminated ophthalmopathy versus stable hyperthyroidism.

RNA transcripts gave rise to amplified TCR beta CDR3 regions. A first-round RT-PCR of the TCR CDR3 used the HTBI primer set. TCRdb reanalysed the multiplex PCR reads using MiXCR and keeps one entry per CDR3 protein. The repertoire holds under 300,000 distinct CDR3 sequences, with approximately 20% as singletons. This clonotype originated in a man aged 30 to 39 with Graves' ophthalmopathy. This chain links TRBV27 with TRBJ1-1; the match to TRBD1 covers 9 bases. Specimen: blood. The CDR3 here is CASSYRGPTEAFF. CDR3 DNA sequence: TGTGCCAGCAGTTACAGGGGGCCCACTGAAGCTTTCTTT.